A selection of T cell receptor beta chains follows, all from one sample in a study of response to subunit inactivated influenza vaccine. A single record per CDR3 protein comes from TCRdb applying MiXCR to the RT-PCR reads. The sample carries 490,000 or so distinct CDR3 sequences, 7.6% recorded once. The sample consisted of PBMCs from blood, taken approximately 25 months after vaccination. All receptors come from a man aged 45 to 70 who received an inactivated influenza vaccine. Both conserved end residues are part of each CDR3. Each record gives: D gene, clone size, V gene, J gene, CDR3 DNA, CDR3 protein. A D gene is named only where the DNA matches it firmly. A clone size is listed for some rows: how often the clone was seen (once, few, many), or a class if it is expanded.

>NA|few|TRBV25-1|TRBJ2-1
TGTGCCAGCAGGGCGCTAGGGTACAATGAGCAGTTCTTC
CASRALGYNEQFF
>NA|many|TRBV7-8|TRBJ2-2
TGTGCCAGCAGCACTAGAAGCGGTTTCACCGGGGAGCTGTTTTTT
CASSTRSGFTGELFF
>TRBD1|few|TRBV11-2|TRBJ2-5
TGTGCCAGCAGCTTAGTAGGGACAGGCGGAGAGACCCAGTACTTC
CASSLVGTGGETQYF
>NA|many|TRBV20-1|TRBJ1-2
TGCAGTGCCAGGCCCGCACATCCCGATGGCTACACCTTC
CSARPAHPDGYTF
>TRBD1|few|TRBV14|TRBJ1-1
TGTGCCAGCAGCCAAGACAGGGGGCGAAACACTGAAGCTTTCTTT
CASSQDRGRNTEAFF
>TRBD2|few|TRBV11-2|TRBJ2-2
TGTGCCAGCAGCCAGGGACTAGCGGGAGTTAGCACCGGGGAGCTGTTTTTT
CASSQGLAGVSTGELFF
>NA|NA|TRBV7-6|TRBJ2-7
TGTGCCAGCAGCTCCAGGAAACAGGAATTTAAGCAGTACTTC
CASSSRKQEFKQYF
>NA|NA|TRBV5-1|TRBJ1-5
TGCGCCAGCAGCTTATTTTTCTCCGACTTATATAGCAATCAGCCCCAGCATTTT
CASSLFFSDLYSNQPQHF
>NA|many|TRBV7-2|TRBJ1-2
TGTGCCAGCAGCTTAAAACGAGGGAATCATGGCTACACCTTC
CASSLKRGNHGYTF
>NA|NA|TRBV5-1|TRBJ2-2
TGCGCCAGCAGCTTCGGCCTTCCCGGGGAGCTGTTTTTT
CASSFGLPGELFF
>NA|NA|TRBV20-1|TRBJ2-7
TGCAGTGCTAGAGATCTGTCCGGGACTCACGAGCAGTACTTC
CSARDLSGTHEQYF
>NA|many|TRBV20-1|TRBJ2-6
TGCAGTGCTAGGGAGAATGACTTGCTCGGGGCCAACGTCCTGACTTTC
CSARENDLLGANVLTF
>TRBD2|NA|TRBV5-1|TRBJ2-3
TGCGCCAGTCGACTAGCGGGGAGCGGAGATACGCAGTATTTT
CASRLAGSGDTQYF
>NA|few|TRBV29-1|TRBJ2-7
TGCAGCGCCTCAAGGGGCCTCTCCTACGAGCAGTACTTC
CSASRGLSYEQYF
>TRBD1|few|TRBV7-2|TRBJ1-1
TGTGCCAGCAGGCCACCTAATACAGGGGATTGGGTAGCTTTCTTT
CASRPPNTGDWVAFF
>NA|NA|TRBV4-1|TRBJ1-4
TGCGCCAGCAGCCCCGAACCACCGGGACTTCGAAATGAAAAACTGTTTTTT
CASSPEPPGLRNEKLFF
>NA|NA|TRBV9|TRBJ1-1
TGTGCCAGCAGCGGGAGATCAGGGGCCTCGGAAGCTTTCTTT
CASSGRSGASEAFF
>NA|many|TRBV6-1|TRBJ1-6
TGTGCCAGCAGGGCGACCCGGAGGAATTCACCCCTCCACTTT
CASRATRRNSPLHF
>NA|NA|TRBV6-1|TRBJ2-7
TGTGCCAGCAGGGGGGGTTCCGCCTACGAGCAGTACTTC
CASRGGSAYEQYF